The 27 T cell receptor beta chains presented below share a single source sample, sequenced in a study of breast tumors, draining lymph nodes, adjacent tissues listed by TCRdb under 2016. Library preparation employed multiplex PCR. Sequenced on an Illumina HiSeq 2000. In TCRdb, the public reads were trimmed at Q25 with fastp and aligned with MiXCR, with productive beta chains retained. Each CDR3 protein appears once, grouped with its most common genes and DNA. Here the sample has about 270,000 distinct CDR3 sequences; over 25% occur a single time. The top ten hold roughly 1.2% of the sample. Lymph node samples came from the axillary draining lymph nodes of breast cancer patients. Sequencing used axillary lymph node tissue. These receptors were collected from a female donor with breast cancer. Some clones in this sample may be carry-over from other donors' samples.

This clonotype occurred once. Being one base from a much bigger clone, this may be a read error. The rearrangement joins TRBV6-6 to TRBJ2-2, with D possibly being TRBD2 (6 bases). The CDR3 has 14 amino acids. CDR1 is MNHNY, CDR2 SVGAGI, per germline (reference sequence). The CDR3 DNA follows: TGTGCCAGCCTTCTGGCTAGGAACACCGGGGGGCTGTTTTTT. This translates into CASLLARNTGGLFF.

This clonotype was picked up many times. The chain couples TRBV7-9 to TRBJ2-1; D is tentatively TRBD1 or TRBD2 (5 bases each). V shed 0 bases and J shed 7 bases, with 16 bases lying between them. CDR3 length: 16 amino acids. Germline CDR1 and CDR2: SEHNR and FQNEAQ (reference sequence). The CDR3 region is CASSLAFGGGLNEQFF. In nucleotides, the CDR3 is TGTGCCAGCAGCTTAGCGTTCGGTGGGGGTTTGAATGAGCAGTTCTTC.

This clonotype was counted many times. The chain combines TRBV20-1 with TRBJ2-3; 7 bases are shared with TRBD2. Germline CDR1 reads DFQATT; CDR2 reads SNEGSKA (reference sequence). Trimming cost V 1 base and J 0 bases; bases outside gene matches: 4. The CDR3 extends over 15 amino acids. CDR3 amino acids: CSARVSGISTDTQYF. CDR3 DNA: TGCAGTGCTAGAGTGAGCGGGATTAGCACAGATACGCAGTATTTT.

The V and J genes are TRBV10-3 and TRBJ2-2, with 11 bases lining up with TRBD2. The CDR3 contains 19 residues. The germline CDR1 and CDR2 sequences are ENHRY and SYGVKD. The CDR3 loop is CGSRPTSGGDYANTGELFF. In nucleotides, the CDR3 is TGTGGCAGCAGACCAACTAGCGGGGGAGACTACGCGAACACCGGGGAGCTGTTTTTT.

This clonotype was detected ten times or more. The V gene is TRBV11-1, the J gene TRBJ2-7, with D perhaps given as TRBD1 or TRBD2 (5 bases each). Germline V gene data show CDR1 as SGHAT and CDR2 as FQDESV (reference sequence). V lost 6 bases and J 6 bases, leaving 12 bases between the germline ends. This CDR3 is 12 amino acids long. This chain's CDR3 is CASSGDLGEQYF. CDR3 nucleotides: TGTGCCAGCAGTGGGGACCTTGGCGAGCAGTACTTC. Complete variable domain (other parts from reference TRBV11-1 and TRBJ2-7): EAEVAQSPRYKITEKSQAVAFWCDPISGHATLYWYRQILGQGPELLVQFQDESVVDDSQLPKDRFSAERLKGVDSTLKIQPAELGDSAMYLCASSGDLGEQYFGPGTRLTVT.

As for this clonotype: Since a much larger clone is just one base distant, this may be a read error. The CDR3 DNA sequence: TGCAGTGCTAAATCCTCGCCCTACAATGGGCAGTTCTTC. It translates to CSAKSSPYNGQFF. V usage is TRBV20-1 and J usage is TRBJ2-1, with D uncertain. The CDR3 is 13 residues long. Germline values: CDR1 DFQATT, CDR2 SNEGSKA (reference sequence).

A word on this clonotype: Since a much larger clone is just one base distant, this may be a read error. The chain employs TRBV19 and TRBJ2-1; D not resolved. CDR3 length equals 15 residues. Trimming shortened V by 4 bases and J by 8 bases, and 18 bases separated the two germline ends. CDR1 LNHDA and CDR2 SQIVND come from the germline V gene (reference sequence). This CDR3 reads CASSTRLALVDEQFF. CDR3 nucleotides: TGTGCCAGTAGTACAAGGTTAGCTCTAGTCGATGAGCAGTTCTTC.

The chain links TRBV28 to TRBJ2-5, with 9 bases fitting TRBD2. The CDR3 is made up of 16 amino acids. The V and J ends lost 5 bases and 5 bases, in that order; junction bases with no gene match: 12. CDR1 and CDR2 (germline): MDHEN, SYDVKM. The CDR3 protein is CASSTTIAGGAETQYF. The DNA of the CDR3 is TGTGCCAGCAGTACTACTATTGCGGGAGGGGCGGAGACCCAGTACTTC.

This clonotype occurred many times. The genes are TRBV12-3 or TRBV12-4 and TRBJ2-5; D may be TRBD2 (5 bases). V lost 6 bases to trimming and J lost 5 bases, with 19 bases between them. The CDR3 runs to 15 residues. CDR3 sequence (DNA): TGTGCCAGCAGGTCTCGGACTCTAGGGCGTGAGACCCAGTACTTC. Translation gives CASRSRTLGRETQYF.

This clonotype was picked up a small number of times. One junction end disagrees with the germline gene, perhaps due to a read error. V and J are TRBV12-3 or TRBV12-4 and TRBJ2-1; TRBD2 matches 8 bases. The CDR3 spans 12 residues. Written as DNA, the CDR3 is TGTGCCAGCAGTTTGGACGGGACTAGGATCTCCTTC. Protein sequence: CASSLDGTRISF.

Concerning this clonotype: It is likely a read error, because the conserved phenylalanine at the end of the CDR3 is missing. The DNA is omitted, as the CDR3 cannot be located on it reliably, and the CDR3 follows TCRdb's listing. The rearrangement links TRBV29-1 to TRBJ2-2. Including both end residues, the CDR3 is 13 amino acids long. The germline V gene encodes CDR1 SQVTM and CDR2 ANQGSEA. The CDR3: CSVVRPNTGELFC.

As regards this clonotype: The junction departs from the called germline gene at one end, perhaps through a read error. The rearrangement links TRBV14 to TRBJ2-5, with TRBD2 matching 7 bases. The germline V gene has CDR1 SGHDN and CDR2 FVKESK. This CDR3 has 15 amino acids. CDR3: CASSQGGLFQETPYF. The CDR3 nucleotides are TGTGCCAGCAGCCAAGGGGGACTATTTCAAGAGACCCCGTACTTC. The full variable domain, in which reference TRBV14 and TRBJ2-5 provide the parts outside the CDR3, is EAGVTQFPSHSVIEKGQTVTLRCDPISGHDNLYWYRRVMGKEIKFLLHFVKESKQDESGMPNNRFLAERTGGTYSTLKVQPAELEDSGVYFCASSQGGLFQETPYFGPGTRLLVL.

This clonotype was seen many times. This chain links TRBV20-1 with TRBJ1-5, with D unresolved. The length of the CDR3 is 17 residues. Trimming pared 2 bases from V and 0 bases from J, leaving 17 bases between. Germline V gene sequence: CDR1 DFQATT, CDR2 SNEGSKA (reference sequence). CDR3 residues: CSARRSVKGNSNQPQHF. The CDR3 coding sequence is TGCAGTGCTAGACGATCTGTGAAGGGTAATAGCAATCAGCCCCAGCATTTT.

There are many counts of this clonotype. The chain links TRBV12-3 or TRBV12-4 to TRBJ1-4, with D maybe TRBD1 (6 bases). The CDR3 is 14 residues long. Trimming cost V 4 bases and J 7 bases, with 13 bases left between them. The CDR3 sequence is CASSSSQGSEKLFF. For the CDR3, the DNA is TGTGCCAGCAGTTCGTCGCAGGGGAGTGAAAAACTGTTTTTT.

This clonotype appeared many times. The chain employs TRBV7-2 and TRBJ1-2; a weak D match, TRBD1 (6 bases). The CDR3 has 13 amino acids. Germline V lookup: CDR1 SGHTA, CDR2 FQGNSA. V shed 3 bases and J shed 6 bases, with 11 bases lying between them. The CDR3 DNA follows: TGTGCCAGCAGCTTGCAGGGGATCGATGGCTACACCTTC. It specifies CASSLQGIDGYTF. The whole variable domain, remainder taken from reference TRBV7-2 and TRBJ1-2, is GAGVSQSPSNKVTEKGKDVELRCDPISGHTALYWYRQSLGQGLEFLIYFQGNSAPDKSGLPSDRFSAERTGGSVSTLTIQRTQQEDSAVYLCASSLQGIDGYTFGSGTRLTVV.

This clonotype was recorded a few times. A much larger clonotype is one base distant, so this may be a read error. The chain recombines TRBV7-2 with TRBJ2-5; TRBD2 is a possible D gene (7 bases). The V gene lost 1 base and the J gene lost 9 bases, with 24 bases spanning the gap. CDR3 size: 17 residues. Germline CDR1 SGHTA, CDR2 FQGNSA. CDR3 sequence (DNA): TGTGCCAGCAGCTTAGGCCTAGCTCGGGGAGGGGGTGAGCCCCAGTACTTC. Translating it yields CASSLGLARGGGEPQYF.

Many counts were recorded for this clonotype. The chain links TRBV9 to TRBJ1-4; D might be TRBD1 (6 bases). The length of the CDR3 is 15 residues. The V and J ends lost 0 bases and 5 bases respectively, with 11 bases between them. Germline-derived CDR1 and CDR2 are SGDLS and YYNGEE. The CDR3 nucleotides read TGTGCCAGCAGCGTAGCCGGGACACCGAATGAAAAACTGTTTTTT. Protein product: CASSVAGTPNEKLFF.

Ten or more counts support this clonotype. The CDR3 nucleotides read TGCAGTGCTAGAGATGCCCGGGGCTTTACAGATACGCAGTATTTT. Protein sequence: CSARDARGFTDTQYF. This chain uses TRBV20-1 with TRBJ2-3; D may be TRBD1 or TRBD2 (5 bases each). The ends were cut back, 0 bases at V and 3 bases at J, with 13 bases in the middle. Germline V gene lookup returns CDR1 DFQATT and CDR2 SNEGSKA (reference sequence). The CDR3 contains 15 residues.

The sample holds many counts of this clonotype. V gene TRBV7-3 combines with J gene TRBJ2-1; D not resolved. The V and J ends lost 4 bases and 5 bases respectively, with 9 bases between them. Looked up from germline, CDR1 is SGHTA and CDR2 is FQGTGA. There are 13 residues in the CDR3. The CDR3 nucleotides read TGTGCCAGCAGCTCTCAGGACCACAATGAGCAGTTCTTC. It codes for CASSSQDHNEQFF.

This clonotype was seen at least ten times. The V gene is TRBV24-1, the J gene TRBJ2-1, with D hard to call. This CDR3 has 13 residues. The V end lost 3 bases, the J end lost 6 bases, and 8 bases lay between the germline ends. Germline values: CDR1 KGHDR, CDR2 SFDVKD. CDR3 loop: CATSDIGSNEQFF. CDR3 coding DNA: TGTGCCACCAGTGATATAGGTTCCAATGAGCAGTTCTTC.

This clonotype was picked up many times. The rearrangement links TRBV30 to TRBJ1-2; D is unclear. This CDR3 is built from 13 residues. Germline values: CDR1 GTSNPN, CDR2 SVGIG (reference sequence). Trimming shortened V by 5 bases and J by 1 base, and 11 bases separated the two germline ends. The CDR3 region is CAWYDGDNYGYTF. CDR3 DNA: TGTGCCTGGTACGACGGTGATAACTATGGCTACACCTTC. The full variable domain, in which reference TRBV30 and TRBJ1-2 provide the parts outside the CDR3, is SQTIHQWPATLVQPVGSPLSLECTVEGTSNPNLYWYRQAAGRGLQLLFYSVGIGQISSEVPQNLSASRPQDRQFILSSKKLLLSDSGFYLCAWYDGDNYGYTFGSGTRLTVV.

This chain links TRBV7-9 with TRBJ1-2; D call uncertain. Trimming cost V 5 bases and J 4 bases, with 14 bases left between them. The V gene's germline CDR1 is SEHNR and CDR2 FQNEAQ (reference sequence). The length of the CDR3 is 14 residues. The CDR3 spells CASSNSDYSYGYTF. DNA of the CDR3: TGTGCCAGCAGCAACAGCGACTACTCCTATGGCTACACCTTC.

As to this clonotype: The junction departs from the called germline gene at one end, perhaps through a read error. The V call is TRBV30, the J call TRBJ1-4; unclear D gene. The CDR3 runs to 13 residues. Germline assignment: CDR1 GTSNPN and CDR2 SVGIG (reference sequence). The CDR3 bases are TGTGCCTGGAGTAGGGAGACTAATGAAAAACCGTTTTTT. Translating it yields CAWSRETNEKPFF.

This clonotype appeared many times. The chain employs TRBV12-3 or TRBV12-4 and TRBJ1-2, with a weak D call TRBD1 (6 bases). This CDR3 contains 18 residues. V was shortened by 6 bases and J by 1 base, with 24 bases between the two germline ends. The CDR3, as DNA: TGTGCCAGCAGATTACAGGGTCTTACCCAAGCTATTAACTATGGCTACACCTTC. This codes for CASRLQGLTQAINYGYTF.

In this sample, this clonotype turned up a few times. It may be a read error: a sequence one base away is much more abundant. The chain combines TRBV9 with TRBJ2-5; D unclear. Germline-derived CDR1 and CDR2 are SGDLS and YYNGEE. The CDR3 has 14 amino acids. DNA for the CDR3: TGTGCCGGCAGCGCATCCCCCGTTGTGGAGACCCAGTACTTC. Translating it yields CAGSASPVVETQYF.

V is TRBV7-9 and J is TRBJ2-3, with 12 positions matching TRBD1. Germline CDR1 and CDR2: SEHNR and FQNEAQ (reference sequence). V shed 5 bases, J shed 3 bases, and the junction held 3 bases outside the gene matches. This CDR3 has 15 amino acids. The CDR3 DNA follows: TGTGCCAGCAGCCGGGACAGGGGGCGGACAGATACGCAGTATTTT. This encodes CASSRDRGRTDTQYF.

The table lists this clonotype with a count of one. This chain links TRBV30 with TRBJ1-5; D is unresolved. This CDR3 has 15 amino acids. Trimming shortened V by 0 bases and J by 3 bases, and 12 bases separated the two germline ends. The V gene's germline CDR1 is GTSNPN and CDR2 SVGIG (reference sequence). The CDR3 bases are TGTGCCTGGAGTGTTTCGGGAAACCCCAATCAGCCCCAGCATTTT. It translates to CAWSVSGNPNQPQHF.